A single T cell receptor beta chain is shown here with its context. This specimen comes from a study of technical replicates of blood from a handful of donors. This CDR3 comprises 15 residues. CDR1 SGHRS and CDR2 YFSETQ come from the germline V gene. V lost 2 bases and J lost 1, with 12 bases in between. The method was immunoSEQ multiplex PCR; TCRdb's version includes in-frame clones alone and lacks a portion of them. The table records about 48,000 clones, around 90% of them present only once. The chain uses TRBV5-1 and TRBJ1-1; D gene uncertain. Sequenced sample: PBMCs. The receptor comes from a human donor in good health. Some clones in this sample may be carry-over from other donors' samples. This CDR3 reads CASSFLEGSNTEAFF. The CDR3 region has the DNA TGCGCCAGCAGCTTTCTGGAGGGCTCGAACACTGAAGCTTTCTTT.